The present T cell receptor beta chain was sequenced within a study of beta chain features in type 1 diabetes (dated by TCRdb to the late 2010s). As for the study more broadly: No differences in mean age, gender distribution, total cell number or subset yield were found between patients and healthy donors. Regulatory and stem cell-like memory subsets were isolated from only 8 patients and 8 healthy donors, whereas naive and central memory subsets came from all 30 or so donors. The study compared the TCRB repertoires of sorted circulating CD4+ T cell subsets in recently diagnosed type 1 diabetes patients with those in matched healthy donors. A total of 100 million to 140 million sorted cells were examined across all samples, and the number of cells per subset was strongly correlated with RNA yield. What the study reported, not specific to this receptor: At VDJ recombination sites, patients with type 1 diabetes made fewer insertions and deleted more nucleotides, a pattern implying thymic rearrangement abnormalities. Shorter templates might have been favored by PCR, but patient and control samples were amplified and corrected together, so both groups would have been affected equally by any skew. Because cDNA was sequenced instead of genomic DNA, highly expressing activated cells could be over-represented, though the groups showed no difference in activation or CD3 levels. In all four CD4+ subsets, TCRB CDR3 length was moderately but significantly shorter in type 1 diabetes patients. Because the HLA sub-analyses included only small numbers of individuals, any influence of HLA type on TCRB rearrangement was left unresolved. Naive, central memory and regulatory TCRB repertoires appeared more similar among patients than among healthy donors.

Only a few counts were recorded for this clone. The antigen this receptor binds is unknown. There are no base qualities to consult, and no much larger clone falls within one base. Based on the germline V gene, the CDR1 and CDR2 sequences are KGHSH and LQKENI. The V and J ends are trimmed by 3 bases and 7 bases, leaving 9 bases between them. The CDR3 runs 12 residues from the cysteine to the phenylalanine. The entry retains the CDR3 DNA only, 36 bases that are in frame from base 1. Each donor gave one peripheral blood draw, approximately 110 mL on average, collected into heparinised tubes. A BD FACSAria II was used to sort naive, central memory, regulatory and stem cell-like memory CD4+ T cells with a panel that included CD45RO, CCR7, CD25, CD127, CD95 and CD27. All sorted populations exceeded 95% purity. Right away, PBMCs were isolated by Lymphoprep density gradient centrifugation and were stained directly, with no culture step. So that batch effects would be minimized, each experiment stained and sorted samples in pairs, pairing one healthy donor with one patient.

All of the isolated RNA was reverse transcribed with the High Capacity cDNA Reverse Transcription Kit, so expressed TCRB transcripts were sequenced. Naive, central memory and regulatory T cell samples underwent deep immunoSEQ sequencing, averaging around 3.6 million total reads per sample. Sorted cells were lysed in RLT buffer and RNA was extracted with DNase-treated RNeasy Micro or Mini kits, depending on cell number. To prevent cross-contamination, every cell subset was processed on its own, while patient and healthy donor samples were processed together. Using the immunoSEQ multiplex PCR, TCRB sequences were amplified from cDNA into 87-bp fragments spanning the CDR3 region. Sequencing of the amplicons was performed on the Illumina HiSeq platform. Regarding the original processing steps: Synthetic template baselines were used to correct PCR bias computationally, reads within Hamming distance 2 were collapsed together, and singletons that could not be merged were discarded. By aligning reads against IMGT, V, D and J genes, CDR3 length, and insertions or deletions at six rearrangement sites were assigned. Within each subset, clonotype counts were normalized to sorted cell number, after which true diversity and Gini coefficients were computed with the tcR R package. Repertoire sharing was quantified using the overlap coefficient calculated on TCRB nucleotide sequences. Out-of-frame TCRB sequences from naive cells were analyzed to stand in for the pre-selection repertoire. The table comes from immuneACCESS by way of TCRdb, which keeps in-frame sequences with V and J called. Part of the clones is missing from these tables; in studies checked, under half for an unresolved V gene and the rest for unknown reasons. V and J calls and clone size are copied from that table; D and trimming were computed from the DNA. Counted in this sample were a few hundred thousand clones; roughly 16% of them appeared once. The ten largest clones capture approximately 0.019% of the sample.

Source material: naive CD4+ T cells from blood. This specimen's cell subset or site label, per the study, means: true naive CD4+ T cells. Recombination connected TRBV18 to TRBJ1-2, with no confident D gene call. The TCR sequence derives from a woman aged 18 to 35 in good health. The bases read TGTGCCAGCTCACCTAACGCCGGTGGCTACACCTTC. Translation gives CASSPNAGGYTF.